Below, 21 T cell receptor beta chains from the same sample are listed, as sequenced in a study of vaccination effects on CD4 cells after COVID-19 (dated by TCRdb to about 2022). The library was prepared using the immunoSEQ multiplex PCR assay. Held by TCRdb, this immuneACCESS table contains in-frame sequences only and omits some clones. Under half of the omission traces to an unresolved V gene where checked; the cause of the rest is unknown. This sample lists more than 60,000 clones; around two thirds were detected once. The top ten hold around 2.2% of the sample. Antigen specificity for these receptors is unknown. After about 9 days of culture, CD4+ T cells were isolated with the EasySep CD4+ T cell isolation kit. Two doses of either the BNT162b2 or the mRNA-1273 mRNA SARS-CoV-2 vaccine were administered to participants. Material: CD4+ T cells from PBMCs cultured without peptide, obtained after COVID-19 vaccination. The source of these receptors is a human donor who received a COVID-19 vaccine.

This clone was counted between two and nine times. This chain uses TRBV3-1 (or the pseudogene TRBV3-2) with TRBJ2-2, with 8 bases aligning to TRBD2. Germline CDR1 and CDR2: LGHDT and YNNKEL (reference sequence). The V gene end was trimmed by 4 bases and the J gene end by 5 bases; junction bases not matched to a gene: 6. The CDR3 has 15 residues. For the CDR3, the DNA is TGTGCCAGCAGCCCCCAGCGGGGGCTAACCGGGGAGCTGTTTTTT. Encoded protein: CASSPQRGLTGELFF.

The chain couples TRBV6-5 to TRBJ2-1; a possible D gene is TRBD2 (5 bases). Per germline, CDR1 MNHEY and CDR2 SVGAGI. CDR3 size: 15 residues. Trimming shortened V by 6 bases and J by 7 bases, and 19 bases separated the two germline ends. The CDR3 is CASRPEGIGANEQFF. The CDR3 DNA follows: TGTGCCAGCAGGCCCGAGGGTATCGGCGCGAATGAGCAGTTCTTC.

The rearrangement links TRBV9 to TRBJ1-1, with 7 bases matching TRBD1. Losses at the gene ends were 4 bases for V and 2 bases for J; bases not matched to a gene: 8. Germline values: CDR1 SGDLS, CDR2 YYNGEE. The CDR3 runs to 15 residues. The CDR3 spells CASSYSDRLNTEAFF. CDR3 bases: TGTGCCAGCAGCTACTCGGACAGGTTAAACACTGAAGCTTTCTTT.

This rearrangement joins TRBV9 to TRBJ1-1; 7 bases align to TRBD1. The ends lost 0 bases at V and 4 bases at J; junction bases unmatched: 6. The length of the CDR3 is 15 residues. The V gene's germline CDR1 is SGDLS and CDR2 YYNGEE. The CDR3 DNA follows: TGTGCCAGCAGCGTAGTTACAGGGGAGGGCACTGAAGCTTTCTTT. Residues: CASSVVTGEGTEAFF.

The V and J genes are TRBV2 and TRBJ2-3; TRBD1 agrees at 9 bases. The CDR3 runs 17 residues. Germline trimming cut 0 bases from V and 3 bases from J; bases unmatched to any gene: 7. The germline CDR1 and CDR2 sequences are SNHLY and FYNNEI. The CDR3 region is CASSEANPGQGTDTQYF. CDR3 coding DNA: TGTGCCAGCAGTGAAGCAAATCCGGGACAGGGAACAGATACGCAGTATTTT.

This clone was seen only once. The chain links TRBV7-9 to TRBJ1-1; D not resolved. Germline V gene data show CDR1 as SEHNR and CDR2 as FQNEAQ (reference sequence). V lost 8 bases and J 3 bases, leaving 16 bases between the germline ends. The CDR3 spans 14 residues. The CDR3 DNA is TGTGCCAGCGCTCGCCAAGGTTTTGACACTGAAGCTTTCTTT. Its translation: CASARQGFDTEAFF.

In this sample, this clone turned up once. The rearrangement uses TRBV15 and TRBJ2-1; 7 nucleotides agree with TRBD1. The J segment lost 3 bases and the V segment lost 1 base, leaving 3 bases of the junction unmatched. Germline values: CDR1 LNHNV, CDR2 YYDKDF (reference sequence). The CDR3 runs 15 residues. CDR3 region: CATSRGQGVYNEQFF. The CDR3 region has the DNA TGTGCCACCAGCAGAGGACAGGGAGTCTACAATGAGCAGTTCTTC.

This clone was counted only a few times. The chain is built from TRBV12-3 or TRBV12-4 and TRBJ2-5, with unresolved D. The CDR3 spans 13 residues. Trimming pared 5 bases from V and 5 bases from J, leaving 12 bases between. As DNA, the CDR3 is TGTGCCAGCAGTATACTCGACGCGGAGACCCAGTACTTC. Protein sequence: CASSILDAETQYF.

CDR3 sequence reads: CASSHPAREETQYF. The CDR3 bases are TGCGCCAGCAGCCATCCAGCTAGAGAAGAGACCCAGTACTTC. The chain has TRBV4-1 and TRBJ2-5, with unresolved D. Germline V gives CDR1 MGHRA, CDR2 YSYEKL. The CDR3 contains 14 residues. V was shortened by 3 bases and J by 3 bases, with 11 bases between the two germline ends.

CDR3 sequence reads: CASSLAFLPGGEYGYTF. CDR3 in DNA: TGCGCCAGCAGCTTGGCCTTTTTGCCCGGCGGCGAATATGGCTACACCTTC. J is TRBJ1-2 and V is TRBV5-1; unclear D gene. Between the trimmed V and J ends, which lost 0 bases and 5 bases, there was a span of 20 bases. CDR1 and CDR2 from the germline V gene are SGHRS and YFSETQ. The CDR3 has 17 amino acids.

There are a few counts of this clone. A read error may produce the germline difference seen at one junction end. V gene TRBV7-9 combines with J gene TRBJ2-3; D might be TRBD1 (6 bases). CDR1 is SEHNR, CDR2 FQNEAQ, per germline (reference sequence). This CDR3 comprises 11 residues. The DNA of the CDR3 is TGTGCCAGCAGTCCAATACTTCGACAGGCCTTT. Protein: CASSPILRQAF.

This clone was seen only a few times. J is TRBJ1-1 and V is TRBV18, with D hard to call. This CDR3 spans 15 amino acids. Germline V lookup: CDR1 KGHSH, CDR2 LQKENI. Deletions cut 4 bases from V and 4 bases from J, with 16 bases between. CDR3 bases: TGTGCCAGCTCACGCTTAAACGGGGAAGCCACTGAAGCTTTCTTT. Its protein product is CASSRLNGEATEAFF.

CDR3 amino acids: CASSLGFNYGYTF. The CDR3 coding sequence is TGTGCCAGCAGTTTAGGATTCAACTATGGCTACACCTTC. The rearrangement links TRBV28 to TRBJ1-2; D is uncertain. Germline CDR1 is MDHEN and CDR2 is SYDVKM. V was cut by 2 bases and J by 2 bases, with 6 bases left in between. CDR3 size: 13 residues.

The J gene is TRBJ1-6, the V gene TRBV4-1; no firm D call. Trimming took off 1 base at V and 10 bases at J, with 14 bases between the two ends. The CDR3 is made up of 15 amino acids. From germline, CDR1 is MGHRA and CDR2 YSYEKL. The CDR3 region is CASSQVEGGRSPLHF. The DNA of the CDR3 is TGCGCCAGCAGCCAAGTGGAGGGAGGAAGGTCACCCCTCCACTTT.

V usage is TRBV6-5 and J usage is TRBJ1-6; D not certain. This CDR3 has 12 residues. Germline V lookup: CDR1 MNHEY, CDR2 SVGAGI. V shed 6 bases and J shed 9 bases, with 9 bases lying between them. CDR3 sequence reads: CASSPAGSPLHF. CDR3 bases: TGTGCCAGCAGCCCAGCGGGTTCACCCCTCCACTTT.

The chain couples TRBV4-1 to TRBJ1-5; 10 bases are shared with TRBD1. CDR3 length: 16 residues. CDR1 and CDR2 (germline): MGHRA, YSYEKL. V shed 4 bases and J 6 bases; nucleotides not matched to a gene: 9. The CDR3 loop reads CASSLQLDRGGQPQHF. CDR3 nucleotide sequence: TGCGCCAGCAGCCTACAGTTGGACAGGGGGGGTCAGCCCCAGCATTTT.

The gene calls are TRBV2 and TRBJ1-6; D may be TRBD1 (5 bases). This CDR3 has 14 residues. The ends were cut back, 6 bases at V and 0 bases at J, with 6 bases in the middle. Per germline, CDR1 SNHLY and CDR2 FYNNEI. Written as DNA, the CDR3 is TGTGCCAGCAGGGGACGCTCCTATAATTCACCCCTCCACTTT. Its translation: CASRGRSYNSPLHF. Full variable domain (outside the CDR3, taken from reference TRBV2 and TRBJ1-6): EPEVTQTPSHQVTQMGQEVILRCVPISNHLYFYWYRQILGQKVEFLVSFYNNEISEKSEIFDDQFSVERPDGSNFTLKIRSTKLEDSAMYFCASRGRSYNSPLHFGNGTRLTVT.

The gene calls are TRBV2 and TRBJ1-2; D remains unclear. V was trimmed by 5 bases and J by 2 bases, leaving 12 bases between them. Germline V gene sequence: CDR1 SNHLY, CDR2 FYNNEI. The CDR3 is 14 amino acids. The CDR3 DNA is TGTGCCAGCAGTCCCCAAACAGCGAACTATGGCTACACCTTC. It is translated as CASSPQTANYGYTF.

The rearrangement joins TRBV5-4 to TRBJ2-2; 8 bases are a match to TRBD1. The CDR3 is made up of 14 amino acids. Germline CDR1 and CDR2: SGHNT and YYREEE (reference sequence). Trimming cost V 4 bases and J 2 bases; bases outside gene matches: 1. In nucleotides, the CDR3 is TGTGCCAGCAGCCCAGGGGGCAACACCGGGGAGCTGTTTTTT. This translates into CASSPGGNTGELFF. The whole variable domain, remainder taken from reference TRBV5-4 and TRBJ2-2, is ETGVTQSPTHLIKTRGQQVTLRCSSQSGHNTVSWYQQALGQGPQFIFQYYREEENGRGNFPPRFSGLQFPNYSSELNVNALELDDSALYLCASSPGGNTGELFFGEGSRLTVL.

The chain uses TRBV29-1 and TRBJ2-3; D is undetermined. Trimming pared 4 bases from V and 6 bases from J, leaving 8 bases between. Germline CDR1 SQVTM, CDR2 ANQGSEA. The CDR3 covers 11 residues. CDR3 nucleotide sequence: TGCAGCGTTGCAGAGTTGGATACGCAGTATTTT. It specifies CSVAELDTQYF.

This sequence joins TRBV6-6 and TRBJ1-6, with D unclear. The V gene's germline CDR1 is MNHNY and CDR2 SVGAGI (reference sequence). The CDR3 consists of 15 residues. Trimming pared 6 bases from V and 7 bases from J, leaving 16 bases between. The CDR3 nucleotides are TGTGCCAGCAGCGAAACCGGCCCAAGGAATTCACCCCTCCACTTT. This gives the protein CASSETGPRNSPLHF.